The 19 T cell receptor beta chains reported below all come from one sample, sequenced in a study of shared T cell receptors in the human thymus. The repertoire was sequenced with immunoSEQ multiplex PCR; TCRdb's copy has only in-frame clones and lacks some. This sample has around 730,000 clones; 70% to 90% occur once, and the top ten carry around 0.0094%. These data were likewise used in another study, on human thymus T cells.

The material sequenced was thymocytes. These receptors came from a girl under three years old with a congenital heart defect.

V and J are TRBV25-1 and TRBJ2-1; D remains ambiguous. The CDR3 is made up of 15 amino acids. Germline V gene data show CDR1 as MGHDK and CDR2 as SYGVNS. Deletions cut 4 bases from V and 5 bases from J, with 15 bases between. This CDR3 reads CASSGLGEDNNEQFF. The CDR3 nucleotides are TGTGCCAGCAGTGGCTTAGGTGAGGATAACAATGAGCAGTTCTTC.

CDR3 sequence (DNA): TGTGCCAGCAGCAAGGACAGGGATCGGGGCAATCAGCCCCAGCATTTT. Amino acids: CASSKDRDRGNQPQHF. The V call is TRBV6-6, the J call TRBJ1-5; 8 nucleotides align to TRBD1. Germline-derived CDR1 and CDR2 are MNHNY and SVGAGI (reference sequence). CDR3 size: 16 residues. J was trimmed by 2 bases and V by 6 bases; bases with no gene match: 9.

This clone showed up just a few times. The chain joins TRBV21-1 to TRBJ2-1; the D segment call TRBD2 is taken from the table without a DNA check. TRBV21-1 is a recognized pseudogene. This CDR3 has 16 residues. CDR3 protein: CASSKDCLGGGDEQFF. In DNA, the CDR3 is TGTGCCAGCAGCAAAGATTGTCTAGGTGGAGGCGATGAGCAGTTCTTC.

This clone was picked up a small number of times. V and J are TRBV2 and TRBJ1-2, with 8 bases identical to TRBD1. CDR1 is SNHLY and CDR2 is FYNNEI in the germline V gene. Trimming cost V 6 bases and J 6 bases; bases outside gene matches: 6. This CDR3 has 13 amino acids. CDR3 loop: CASSPDRGDGYTF. CDR3 coding DNA: TGTGCCAGCAGCCCAGACAGGGGAGATGGCTACACCTTC.

This chain uses TRBV27 with TRBJ1-1; tentative D call: TRBD1 (5 bases). V was pared by 3 bases and J by 7 bases, with 12 bases between. The CDR3 has 13 residues. CDR1 is MNHEY and CDR2 is SMNVEV in the germline V gene (reference sequence). In DNA, the CDR3 is TGTGCCAGCAGTTTTTTGGGGCGAAATGAAGCTTTCTTT. It translates to CASSFLGRNEAFF.

The count of this clone is one. The gene calls are TRBV4-3 and TRBJ1-5; no definite D call. This CDR3 has 20 residues. V shed 0 bases and J shed 5 bases, with 26 bases lying between them. Germline V gene sequence: CDR1 LGHNA, CDR2 YSLEER. CDR3: CASSQDLFIDTPVGDQPQHF. DNA of the CDR3: TGCGCCAGCAGCCAAGATCTCTTTATTGACACCCCGGTTGGTGATCAGCCCCAGCATTTT.

This clone was detected only once. The chain couples TRBV7-9 to TRBJ1-1; 9 positions agree with TRBD1. The CDR3 is 19 residues long. Trimming removed 3 bases from V and 0 bases from J; junction bases left unmatched: 14. Germline V lookup: CDR1 SEHNR, CDR2 FQNEAQ (reference sequence). The CDR3 is CASSFGDRAHPFLNTEAFF. Written as DNA, the CDR3 is TGTGCCAGCAGCTTTGGGGACAGGGCTCACCCCTTTTTGAACACTGAAGCTTTCTTT.

CDR3 nucleotide sequence: TGTGCCTGGAGTGTACAAGGGAGGAAATCTGGAAACACCATATATTTT. Its protein is CAWSVQGRKSGNTIYF. The V and J genes are TRBV30 and TRBJ1-3; no clear D gene. This CDR3 contains 16 residues. V shed 0 bases and J shed 1 base, with 13 bases lying between them. The V gene's germline CDR1 is GTSNPN and CDR2 SVGIG (reference sequence).

The chain joins TRBV7-6 to TRBJ2-1; no firm D call. The CDR3 spans 16 residues. The V end lost 5 bases, the J end lost 0 bases, and 14 bases lay between the germline ends. The V gene's germline CDR1 is SGHVS and CDR2 FNYEAQ. CDR3 loop: CASSPSTFRSYNEQFF. As DNA, the CDR3 is TGTGCCAGCAGCCCCTCTACCTTCCGCTCCTACAATGAGCAGTTCTTC.

The genes are TRBV4-1 and TRBJ1-1, with TRBD1 identical over 8 bases. The germline CDR1 and CDR2 sequences are MGHRA and YSYEKL. V trimming: 1 base; J trimming: 5 bases; junction bases outside the gene matches: 6. The length of the CDR3 is 15 residues. The CDR3 protein is CASSQAHRGETEAFF. In DNA, the CDR3 is TGCGCCAGCAGCCAAGCCCACAGGGGGGAAACTGAAGCTTTCTTT.

The gene calls are TRBV5-4 and TRBJ1-1; D might be TRBD1 (5 bases). Trimming pared 2 bases from V and 1 base from J, leaving 9 bases between. Germline V gene data show CDR1 as SGHNT and CDR2 as YYREEE (reference sequence). This CDR3 is 14 amino acids long. Here the CDR3 DNA reads TGTGCCAGCAGCTTCCCCACAGGGAACACTGAAGCTTTCTTT. Its protein is CASSFPTGNTEAFF.

The gene calls are TRBV9 and TRBJ2-5, with 9 bases identical to TRBD1. The CDR3 sequence is 18 residues long. Trimming removed 0 bases from V and 3 bases from J; junction bases left unmatched: 12. Germline loops: CDR1 SGDLS, CDR2 YYNGEE. The CDR3 region has the DNA TGTGCCAGCAGCGTAGGGTCACAGACAGGGGGAATTAAAGAGACCCAGTACTTC. This translates into CASSVGSQTGGIKETQYF.

The chain uses TRBV19 and TRBJ2-1; D might be TRBD2 (5 bases). The CDR3 runs 18 residues. Germline-derived CDR1 and CDR2 are LNHDA and SQIVND (reference sequence). V lost 2 bases, J lost 2 bases, and 19 bases lay in between. The CDR3 is CASSIRYWTPRAYNEQFF. The CDR3 DNA reads as TGTGCCAGTAGTATACGCTATTGGACTCCACGCGCCTACAATGAGCAGTTCTTC.

This chain links TRBV5-8 with TRBJ1-4, with a possible D match to TRBD1 (6 bases). The CDR3 covers 15 residues. CDR1 is SGHTS and CDR2 is YDEGEE in the germline V gene. Trimming took 5 bases from V and 8 from J, leaving 19 bases between them. CDR3 in DNA: TGTGCCAGCAGTCTTGATACAGGGTATCGAGAAAAACTGTTTTTT. Translating it yields CASSLDTGYREKLFF.

The V and J genes are TRBV7-2 and TRBJ1-5; tentative D call: TRBD1 (6 bases). Germline V gene data show CDR1 as SGHTA and CDR2 as FQGNSA. This CDR3 is built from 16 residues. V was shortened by 5 bases and J by 5 bases, with 19 bases between the two germline ends. CDR3 protein: CASSSTQGRVDQPQHF. CDR3 coding DNA: TGTGCCAGCAGCAGTACACAGGGAAGGGTCGATCAGCCCCAGCATTTT.

This chain uses TRBV4-1 with TRBJ2-1; TRBD2 aligns across 13 bases. The CDR3 sequence is 16 residues long. The germline gives CDR1 MGHRA, CDR2 YSYEKL. Trimming cost V 4 bases and J 9 bases; bases outside gene matches: 9. CDR3 in amino acids: CASSPRGTSGESEQFF. As DNA, the CDR3 is TGCGCCAGCAGCCCAAGGGGGACTAGCGGGGAGAGTGAGCAGTTCTTC.

This chain links TRBV4-1 with TRBJ2-5; possibly TRBD2 for D (5 bases). This CDR3 contains 16 residues. Germline V gene sequence: CDR1 MGHRA, CDR2 YSYEKL. V was pared by 0 bases and J by 5 bases, with 16 bases between. In DNA, the CDR3 is TGCGCCAGCAGCCAAGACCAACTAGTGCCCTGGGAGACCCAGTACTTC. Translation: CASSQDQLVPWETQYF.

The chain has TRBV5-1 and TRBJ1-4, with a possible D match to TRBD1 (5 bases). Looked up from germline, CDR1 is SGHRS and CDR2 is YFSETQ. V was pared by 7 bases and J by 2 bases, with 12 bases between. The CDR3 is made up of 14 amino acids. As DNA, the CDR3 is TGCGCCAGCGGACGGGGGACGACTAATGAAAAACTGTTTTTT. Translated, it gives CASGRGTTNEKLFF.

The chain joins TRBV6-1 to TRBJ1-5, with D unresolved. Germline CDR1 MNHNS, CDR2 SASEGT. Deletions cut 4 bases from V and 5 bases from J, with 18 bases between. The CDR3 is made up of 16 amino acids. The CDR3, as DNA: TGTGCCAGCAGTGTAGACGGGGAGAGCAAGTATCAGCCCCAGCATTTT. Translated: CASSVDGESKYQPQHF.